The 25 T cell receptor beta chains given below trace back to one sample, sequenced in a study of shared clonotypes between healthy human individuals. Sequenced by immunoSEQ multiplex PCR; TCRdb stores in-frame clones only, minus some. Among around 600,000 clones listed, 85% to 95% were seen once. Naivety among CD8 cells was defined by CD45RO negativity and positive CCR7 selection, thereby excluding terminally differentiated effector memory CD45RA+ cells. The material sequenced was naive CD8+ T cells sorted from blood. The receptors come from a woman in her thirties in good health.

The rearrangement joins TRBV19 to TRBJ2-6; D is undetermined. The CDR3 runs to 15 residues. The V and J ends lost 8 bases and 4 bases respectively, with 15 bases between them. Looked up from germline, CDR1 is LNHDA and CDR2 is SQIVND (reference sequence). The CDR3, as DNA: TGTGCCAGTCTGGGCCGCCCTTTGGGGGCCAACGTCCTGACTTTC. Amino acid sequence: CASLGRPLGANVLTF.

The chain couples TRBV9 to TRBJ2-3; the D gene could be TRBD1 or TRBD2 (5 bases each). V was clipped by 4 bases and J by 0 bases, with 9 bases between them. The CDR3 length is 14 residues. CDR1 and CDR2 from the germline V gene are SGDLS and YYNGEE. CDR3 nucleotide sequence: TGTGCCAGCAGCCTGGGACGGAGCACAGATACGCAGTATTTT. Amino acid sequence: CASSLGRSTDTQYF.

This chain joins TRBV5-1 and TRBJ2-3, with D unresolved. Germline values: CDR1 SGHRS, CDR2 YFSETQ. V was cut by 0 bases and J by 6 bases, with 14 bases left in between. CDR3 length: 15 residues. The CDR3 DNA follows: TGCGCCAGCAGCTTGGTAGCTGGAAATGGGGATACGCAGTATTTT. Encoded protein: CASSLVAGNGDTQYF.

This rearrangement joins TRBV28 to TRBJ1-4, with 7 bases fitting TRBD1. CDR1 and CDR2 from the germline V gene are MDHEN and SYDVKM. The junction had 17 bases not matched to a gene; V was cut back by 7 bases and J by 12 bases. The CDR3 loop spans 15 amino acids. CDR3 sequence: CASNSSVEGARELFF. The CDR3 DNA is TGTGCCAGCAATTCGTCCGTCGAGGGGGCGCGGGAACTGTTTTTT. Full variable domain (outside the CDR3, taken from reference TRBV28 and TRBJ1-4): DVKVTQSSRYLVKRTGEKVFLECVQDMDHENMFWYRQDPGLGLRLIYFSYDVKMKEKGDIPEGYSVSREKKERFSLILESASTNQTSMYLCASNSSVEGARELFFGSGTQLSVL.

The chain links TRBV27 to TRBJ2-7; 9 positions match TRBD1. Germline V gene lookup returns CDR1 MNHEY and CDR2 SMNVEV (reference sequence). The V gene end was trimmed by 2 bases and the J gene end by 4 bases; junction bases not matched to a gene: 9. The CDR3 has 16 residues. The CDR3 DNA reads as TGTGCCAGCAGTTTAAGTTGGGGGACAGGGTCGTACGAGCAGTACTTC. Amino acids: CASSLSWGTGSYEQYF.

V gene TRBV27 combines with J gene TRBJ1-2, with D perhaps matching TRBD1 (5 bases). Germline V CDR1 and CDR2: MNHEY, SMNVEV (reference sequence). With 7 bases removed from V and 3 bases from J, the gap between germline ends came to 18 bases. The CDR3 is made up of 15 amino acids. The CDR3 DNA reads TGTGCCAGCAAAGGGTCCAGGGACCTATACTATGGCTACACCTTC. Encoded protein: CASKGSRDLYYGYTF.

This sequence joins TRBV15 and TRBJ2-1; 8 positions match TRBD1. The length of the CDR3 is 16 residues. Losses at the gene ends were 0 bases for V and 7 bases for J; bases not matched to a gene: 8. Per the germline V gene, CDR1 is LNHNV and CDR2 is YYDKDF (reference sequence). CDR3 bases: TGTGCCACCAGCAGAGATCTGGTGACAGGGGTAAATGAGCAGTTCTTC. It translates to CATSRDLVTGVNEQFF.

This chain connects TRBV7-9 to TRBJ2-5, with 9 bases aligning to TRBD2. The ends lost 4 bases at V and 4 bases at J; junction bases unmatched: 4. The CDR3 has 14 amino acids. Germline V lookup: CDR1 SEHNR, CDR2 FQNEAQ (reference sequence). CDR3 nucleotides: TGTGCCAGCAGCTATAGCGGGAGAGGAGAGACCCAGTACTTC. Translation: CASSYSGRGETQYF.

CDR3 region: CASRTGNYYEQYF. CDR3 nucleotides: TGTGCCAGCAGGACAGGGAATTACTACGAGCAGTACTTC. This rearrangement joins TRBV2 to TRBJ2-7, with TRBD1 matching 7 bases. Looked up from germline, CDR1 is SNHLY and CDR2 is FYNNEI. V lost 6 bases, J lost 3 bases, and 5 bases stayed unmatched. The CDR3 spans 13 residues. The entire variable domain, with the rest obtained from reference TRBV2 and TRBJ2-7, is as follows: EPEVTQTPSHQVTQMGQEVILRCVPISNHLYFYWYRQILGQKVEFLVSFYNNEISEKSEIFDDQFSVERPDGSNFTLKIRSTKLEDSAMYFCASRTGNYYEQYFGPGTRLTVT.

This clone was recorded a few times. The chain links TRBV27 to TRBJ2-7; D tentatively fits TRBD1 or TRBD2 (5 bases each). Trimming took 5 bases from V and 3 from J, leaving 11 bases between them. CDR1 MNHEY and CDR2 SMNVEV come from the germline V gene (reference sequence). CDR3 length equals 13 residues. CDR3 nucleotides: TGTGCCAGCAGTCCGGGACCCTTCTACGAGCAGTACTTC. It translates to CASSPGPFYEQYF.

This chain joins TRBV19 and TRBJ2-2; D is uncertain. V lost 5 bases to trimming and J lost 0 bases, with 7 bases between them. CDR3 length: 14 residues. Germline CDR1 reads LNHDA; CDR2 reads SQIVND (reference sequence). The DNA of the CDR3 is TGTGCCAGTAGTTTCATGTCGAACACCGGGGAGCTGTTTTTT. Translation: CASSFMSNTGELFF.

This chain links TRBV28 with TRBJ1-2; D gene ambiguous. Germline CDR1 and CDR2: MDHEN and SYDVKM. V was cut by 6 bases and J by 8 bases, with 10 bases left in between. The CDR3 spans 11 residues. This CDR3 is CASSQNYGYTF. CDR3 DNA: TGTGCCAGCAGCCAGAATTACGGCTACACCTTC.

The V gene is TRBV14, the J gene TRBJ2-7; 10 nucleotides agree with TRBD1. The V segment lost 4 bases and the J segment 6 bases; nucleotides outside the gene matches: 6. Germline V lookup: CDR1 SGHDN, CDR2 FVKESK. The CDR3 has 14 residues. The CDR3 region has the DNA TGTGCCAGCAGCCCCGGGACAGGGGAAGTCGAGCAGTACTTC. It translates to CASSPGTGEVEQYF.

The table lists this clone with a few counts. J is TRBJ2-7 and V is TRBV19; D possibly corresponds to TRBD1 (5 bases). Trimming removed 3 bases from V and 3 bases from J, with 12 bases in between. The CDR3 runs 14 residues. CDR1 and CDR2 (germline): LNHDA, SQIVND (reference sequence). CDR3 sequence reads: CASSMSDTYYEQYF. CDR3 in DNA: TGTGCCAGTAGTATGTCGGACACATACTACGAGCAGTACTTC. Full variable domain (remainder filled in from reference TRBV19 and TRBJ2-7): DGGITQSPKYLFRKEGQNVTLSCEQNLNHDAMYWYRQDPGQGLRLIYYSQIVNDFQKGDIAEGYSVSREKKESFPLTVTSAQKNPTAFYLCASSMSDTYYEQYFGPGTRLTVT.

The chain links TRBV27 to TRBJ2-7, with D perhaps TRBD1 or TRBD2 (7 bases each). Germline values: CDR1 MNHEY, CDR2 SMNVEV (reference sequence). The CDR3 is made up of 15 amino acids. Trimming removed 8 bases at V and 5 bases at J, with 22 bases between. In DNA, the CDR3 is TGTGCCAGCCAGGGGGGGGTAGCCCCATCCCACGAGCAGTACTTC. It encodes CASQGGVAPSHEQYF.

CDR3 residues: CASSLWGGVNTEAFF. CDR3 nucleotides: TGTGCCAGCAGCTTATGGGGAGGGGTGAACACTGAAGCTTTCTTT. The chain combines TRBV7-2 with TRBJ1-1; maybe TRBD1 (5 bases). This CDR3 comprises 15 residues. V shed 2 bases and J shed 0 bases, with 10 bases lying between them. Germline V gene data show CDR1 as SGHTA and CDR2 as FQGNSA.

The chain uses TRBV6-4 and TRBJ2-7, with D hard to call. The germline V and J ends were trimmed by 3 bases and 6 bases, with 12 bases remaining between them. The CDR3 extends over 13 amino acids. Germline CDR1 reads MRHNA; CDR2 reads SNTAGT. The CDR3 here is CASSETRTSEQYF. For the CDR3, the DNA is TGTGCCAGCAGTGAAACCCGCACGTCCGAGCAGTACTTC.

The rearrangement uses TRBV28 and TRBJ2-2, with 8 bases matching TRBD1. Germline V gene data show CDR1 as MDHEN and CDR2 as SYDVKM. With V trimmed by 4 bases and J by 6 bases, 7 bases remained unmatched. The CDR3 runs to 15 residues. The CDR3 sequence is CASSSWTGKAGELFF. CDR3 sequence (DNA): TGTGCCAGCAGTTCCTGGACAGGGAAGGCCGGGGAGCTGTTTTTT.

The rearrangement joins TRBV15 to TRBJ1-2; 7 bases map to TRBD1. The J segment lost 7 bases and the V segment lost 5 bases, leaving 19 bases of the junction unmatched. CDR1 LNHNV and CDR2 YYDKDF come from the germline V gene (reference sequence). The length of the CDR3 is 17 residues. CDR3 loop: CATSDSKYDRELRGYTF. The DNA for the CDR3 is TGTGCCACCAGCGACTCCAAATATGACAGGGAACTTCGTGGCTACACCTTC. Full variable domain (remainder filled in from reference TRBV15 and TRBJ1-2): DAMVIQNPRYQVTQFGKPVTLSCSQTLNHNVMYWYQQKSSQAPKLLFHYYDKDFNNEADTPDNFQSRRPNTSFCFLDIRSPGLGDTAMYLCATSDSKYDRELRGYTFGSGTRLTVV.

The chain combines TRBV7-8 with TRBJ2-5, with 13 bases that match TRBD2. Germline V gene data show CDR1 as SGHVS and CDR2 as FQNEAQ. The CDR3 is 14 amino acids. After removal of 5 bases from V and 4 bases from J, the junction contained 1 base not matched to a gene. The chain's CDR3 is CASSGTSGTETQYF. The CDR3 nucleotides are TGTGCCAGCAGCGGGACTAGCGGGACAGAGACCCAGTACTTC.

The chain links TRBV28 to TRBJ1-4, with a possible D match to TRBD1 (5 bases). V gave up 5 bases and J gave up 8 bases, with 18 bases separating them. Per the germline V gene, CDR1 is MDHEN and CDR2 is SYDVKM. The CDR3 runs 15 residues. This CDR3 is CASSPIQGSREKLFF. For the CDR3, the DNA is TGTGCCAGCAGTCCAATCCAGGGCAGCCGGGAAAAACTGTTTTTT.

In its sample, this clone was seen once. The chain joins TRBV13 to TRBJ2-7; TRBD1 aligns across 7 bases. V lost 6 bases, J lost 3 bases, and 8 bases stayed unmatched. This CDR3 region has 14 residues. CDR1 and CDR2 from the germline V gene are PRHDT and FYEKMQ (reference sequence). CDR3 in DNA: TGTGCCAGCAGGAAGGGGACAGCAGACTACGAGCAGTACTTC. This codes for CASRKGTADYEQYF.

This chain uses TRBV20-1 with TRBJ2-1; D remains ambiguous. CDR1 is DFQATT, CDR2 SNEGSKA, per germline (reference sequence). Trimming removed 6 bases at V and 8 bases at J, with 8 bases between. This CDR3 has 10 amino acids. In DNA, the CDR3 is TGCAGTGCGTTGAGTTATGAGCAGTTCTTC. The encoded protein is CSALSYEQFF.

This chain links TRBV19 with TRBJ1-1; D gene unclear. From germline, CDR1 is LNHDA and CDR2 SQIVND (reference sequence). V lost 2 bases and J 1 base, leaving 11 bases between the germline ends. The CDR3 runs 15 residues. DNA of the CDR3: TGTGCCAGTAGTATAAATGCACACCCGAACACTGAAGCTTTCTTT. This encodes CASSINAHPNTEAFF.

This rearrangement joins TRBV5-4 to TRBJ1-2, with 10 bases aligning to TRBD1. Trimming cost V 1 base and J 4 bases; bases outside gene matches: 1. Per the germline V gene, CDR1 is SGHNT and CDR2 is YYREEE (reference sequence). The CDR3 has 14 amino acids. The CDR3 nucleotides read TGTGCCAGCAGCTTGCGGGACAGGGGCTATGGCTACACCTTC. Its translation is CASSLRDRGYGYTF.